This T cell receptor (beta chain) stems from a study of T cells in tuberculosis. Study information: In South Africa, adults with active tuberculosis were compared with IGRA-negative and latently infected IGRA-positive adolescents.

Some clones are missing from TCRdb's copy, which holds only in-frame ones; the method was immunoSEQ multiplex PCR. The profile covers 30,000 to 35,000 clones, with roughly nine tenths appearing a single time and about 2% taken by the ten largest. This CDR3 is built from 14 residues. The germline V gene encodes CDR1 MGHDK and CDR2 SYGVNS. V lost 3 bases and J 1 base, leaving 7 bases between the germline ends. Study findings and constraints: Active tuberculosis alpha repertoires lay closer to GMM-specific TCRs than controls'. GEM motif frequencies gave 70% accuracy; the GMM repertoire gave roughly 85%.

Each clinical donor contributed on average around 110,000 T cells from unsorted cryopreserved PBMC. A word on this clone: Its antigen is still unknown.

This TCR came from a donor under 30 with latent tuberculosis or without tuberculosis infection. The rearrangement uses TRBV25-1 and TRBJ1-5; no clear D. The sequenced sample consisted of PBMCs. CDR3: CASSEERSNQPQHF. In nucleotides, the CDR3 is TGTGCCAGCAGTGAGGAGAGAAGCAATCAGCCCCAGCATTTT.